The 26 T cell receptor beta chains below all came from one sample that was sequenced in a study of regulatory T cells in long-lasting Graves disease. Regarding time point: newly diagnosed GD, antithyroid drugs for less than 3 months. Extracted RNA from PBMCs served as the source of the TCR library. In building TCR beta libraries, iRepertoire HTBI primers were used together with Arm-PCR of CDR3 regions. TCRdb fed the multiplex PCR reads into MiXCR, producing one record per CDR3 protein. The repertoire holds under 300,000 distinct CDR3 sequences, with around 18% as singletons. Specimen: peripheral blood mononuclear cells (PBMCs), collected at new diagnosis, from a patient treated with antithyroid drugs. Receptors were obtained from a female donor with Graves disease.

With regard to this clonotype: Compared with germline, one end of the junction differs, possibly owing to a read error. The chain couples TRBV18 to TRBJ2-5; a weak D match, TRBD2 (5 bases). The CDR3 runs to 20 residues. Looked up from germline, CDR1 is KGHSH and CDR2 is LQKENI. The CDR3 spells CASPPRSGSGISAGQETQYF. As DNA, the CDR3 is TGTGCCAGCCCACCACGGAGTGGGTCGGGAATTTCGGCTGGGCAAGAGACCCAGTACTTC.

This clonotype was seen at least ten times. The J gene is TRBJ2-1, the V gene TRBV7-9; tentative D call: TRBD2 (5 bases). Germline loops: CDR1 SEHNR, CDR2 FQNEAQ (reference sequence). Trimming removed 1 base at V and 8 bases at J, with 21 bases between. CDR3 size: 17 residues. For the CDR3, the DNA is TGTGCCAGCAGCTTAGTGGGAGTGCGGACCTACATCGATGAGCAGTTCTTC. Residues: CASSLVGVRTYIDEQFF.

This clonotype has ten or more counts. CDR3 nucleotides: TGTGCCAGCAGCCAAGTGGGGGCGCCTGGGAAGGCTTTCTTT. Protein sequence: CASSQVGAPGKAFF. The chain couples TRBV3-1 to TRBJ1-1; tentatively, D is TRBD1 (6 bases). Germline CDR1 is LGHDT and CDR2 is YNNKEL (reference sequence). The CDR3 has 14 amino acids. V dropped 1 base and J dropped 11 bases, with 17 bases sitting between them.

This clonotype came up a few times. It may be a read error: a sequence one base away is much more abundant. This chain links TRBV24-1 with TRBJ2-3, with no clear D. The J call may be mistaken, given a closer DNA end match to TRBJ1-5. The CDR3 has 13 residues. Germline assignment: CDR1 KGHDR and CDR2 SFDVKD. The CDR3 protein is CATSDVQSDTQHF. The CDR3, as DNA: TGTGCCACCAGTGACGTCCAATCAGATACGCAGCATTTT.

This clonotype was recorded a few times. This chain links TRBV24-1 with TRBJ2-1, with D maybe TRBD2 (7 bases). The germline CDR1 and CDR2 sequences are KGHDR and SFDVKD. The V gene lost 5 bases and the J gene lost 0 bases, with 13 bases spanning the gap. The CDR3 is 16 amino acids. CDR3 DNA: TGTGCCACCAGTGTAGGGGGGGCAAGCTCCTACAATGAGCAGTTCTTC. This sequence encodes CATSVGGASSYNEQFF.

Points on this clonotype: This could be a read error, since a much larger clone is one nucleotide away. This sequence joins TRBV11-3 and TRBJ2-2, with 7 bases identical to TRBD2. The germline gives CDR1 SGHNT, CDR2 YENEEA. The length of the CDR3 is 15 residues. CDR3 DNA sequence: TGTGCCAGCACCCTGAGGACTAGGAACACCAGGGAGCTGTTTTTT. Protein product: CASTLRTRNTRELFF.

Many counts were recorded for this clonotype. Here the CDR3 DNA reads TGTGCCAGCTGGGGCAGGGGAAGGGGGAACACTGAAGCTTTCTTT. It translates to CASWGRGRGNTEAFF. J is TRBJ1-1 and V is TRBV6-1; maybe TRBD1 (6 bases). V was clipped by 8 bases and J by 1 base, with 17 bases between them. The CDR3 totals 15 residues. Germline-derived CDR1 and CDR2 are MNHNS and SASEGT.

The chain links TRBV7-2 to TRBJ2-3, with TRBD2 identical over 9 bases. In germline, CDR1 is SGHTA, CDR2 FQGNSA. V lost 1 base to trimming and J lost 15 bases; unmatched junction nucleotides: 23. CDR3 length: 18 amino acids. CDR3 residues: CASSLGSLGGASGITEYF. Written as DNA, the CDR3 is TGTGCCAGCAGCTTAGGCAGCCTCGGTGGGGCTAGCGGGATTACTGAATATTTT.

This clonotype was seen ten or more times. This chain joins TRBV7-8 and TRBJ1-1; no reliable D call. This CDR3 region has 16 residues. The germline CDR1 and CDR2 sequences are SGHVS and FQNEAQ. V was shortened by 1 base and J by 2 bases, with 14 bases between the two germline ends. This CDR3 reads CASSLGGVAGNTEAFF. In DNA, the CDR3 is TGTGCCAGCAGCTTAGGAGGTGTTGCGGGTAACACTGAAGCTTTCTTT.

The sample holds many counts of this clonotype. This chain links TRBV7-9 with TRBJ2-1; 8 bases line up with TRBD2. CDR1 is SEHNR and CDR2 is FQNEAQ in the germline V gene (reference sequence). The CDR3 extends over 15 amino acids. After removal of 1 base from V and 2 bases from J, the junction contained 1 base not matched to a gene. The CDR3 reads CASSLDGRAYNEQFF. The CDR3 nucleotides are TGTGCCAGCAGCTTAGACGGGAGGGCCTACAATGAGCAGTTCTTC.

The sample holds many counts of this clonotype. This rearrangement joins TRBV28 to TRBJ1-1; D is perhaps TRBD1 (5 bases). Germline V gene lookup returns CDR1 MDHEN and CDR2 SYDVKM. This CDR3 comprises 12 residues. V was cut by 0 bases and J by 9 bases, with 8 bases left in between. The CDR3 loop reads CASSLWDTQAFF. The DNA of the CDR3 is TGTGCCAGCAGTTTATGGGACACCCAAGCTTTCTTT.

This clonotype was recorded at least ten times. This chain uses TRBV3-1 with TRBJ1-1; D not certain. Germline values: CDR1 LGHDT, CDR2 YNNKEL (reference sequence). The CDR3 extends over 13 amino acids. The V gene lost 4 bases and the J gene lost 4 bases, with 10 bases spanning the gap. The CDR3 is CASSPGVITEAFF. The CDR3 region has the DNA TGTGCCAGCAGCCCCGGAGTGATCACTGAAGCTTTCTTT.

This clonotype was seen many times. The chain joins TRBV6-1 to TRBJ1-2; maybe TRBD1 (6 bases). CDR3 length equals 14 residues. Trimming took off 4 bases at V and 4 bases at J, with 13 bases between the two ends. Germline V CDR1 and CDR2: MNHNS, SASEGT. CDR3 nucleotides: TGTGCCAGCAGTGGATCAGGGGAGTCCTATGGCTACACCTTC. Translated: CASSGSGESYGYTF.

This clonotype was observed at least ten times. The chain combines TRBV7-8 with TRBJ2-1; no clear D gene. CDR1 and CDR2 from the germline V gene are SGHVS and FQNEAQ. The ends were cut back, 5 bases at V and 0 bases at J, with 11 bases in the middle. There are 15 residues in the CDR3. This CDR3 is CASSQYAASYNEQFF. The CDR3, as DNA: TGTGCCAGCAGCCAGTACGCGGCCTCCTACAATGAGCAGTTCTTC.

This clonotype was counted only a few times. The DNA for the CDR3 is TGCAGTGCTAGAGGACAGTTAGATCAGCCCCAGCATTTT. Protein: CSARGQLDQPQHF. The V gene is TRBV20-1, the J gene TRBJ1-5, with D perhaps matching TRBD1 (5 bases). Germline V gene lookup returns CDR1 DFQATT and CDR2 SNEGSKA (reference sequence). This CDR3 region has 13 residues. V lost 1 base and J lost 5, with 9 bases in between.

This clonotype came up many times. V gene TRBV6-1 combines with J gene TRBJ2-1; tentatively, D is TRBD2 (5 bases). This CDR3 contains 14 residues. The germline V gene has CDR1 MNHNS and CDR2 SASEGT. V was shortened by 8 bases and J by 5 bases, with 16 bases between the two germline ends. This CDR3 is CASPPTRYHNEQFF. The CDR3 DNA is TGTGCCAGCCCACCCACTAGGTACCACAATGAGCAGTTCTTC.

The rearrangement uses TRBV5-6 and TRBJ1-1, with 12 bases matching TRBD1. CDR1 and CDR2 (germline): SGHDT, YYEEEE. The CDR3 spans 15 residues. V gave up 3 bases and J gave up 5 bases; unmatched junction bases: 5. The CDR3 bases are TGTGCCAGCAGCTGGGACAGGGGGCAGCGGACTGAAGCTTTCTTT. Its translation is CASSWDRGQRTEAFF.

This clonotype was seen many times. This sequence joins TRBV19 and TRBJ2-5, with a weak D call TRBD2 (7 bases). Germline lookup yields CDR1 LNHDA and CDR2 SQIVND (reference sequence). The CDR3 runs 17 residues. V was shortened by 4 bases and J by 5 bases, with 23 bases between the two germline ends. The CDR3 here is CASSTRSGGGGQETQYF. DNA of the CDR3: TGTGCCAGTAGTACACGCTCGGGGGGCGGAGGTCAGGAGACCCAGTACTTC.

This clonotype was recorded many times. Here the CDR3 reads CASSIGTSGRSSYNEQFF. The DNA for the CDR3 is TGTGCCAGCAGCATCGGGACTAGCGGGAGGAGCTCCTACAATGAGCAGTTCTTC. The chain has TRBV7-6 and TRBJ2-1; TRBD2 aligns across 15 bases. V shed 5 bases and J 0 bases; nucleotides not matched to a gene: 5. Germline assignment: CDR1 SGHVS and CDR2 FNYEAQ. This CDR3 is 18 amino acids long.

This clonotype was picked up many times. This chain connects TRBV5-5 to TRBJ1-4, with D maybe TRBD1 (6 bases). CDR3 size: 14 residues. Germline values: CDR1 SGHKS, CDR2 YYEKEE (reference sequence). Trimming pared 0 bases from V and 7 bases from J, leaving 10 bases between. CDR3 residues: CASSLALGAEKLFF. The CDR3 DNA reads TGTGCCAGCAGCTTGGCTTTGGGGGCTGAAAAACTGTTTTTT.

The chain carries TRBV5-1 and TRBJ2-2, with 7 bases fitting TRBD2. The germline CDR1 and CDR2 sequences are SGHRS and YFSETQ. V lost 4 bases to trimming and J lost 1 base; unmatched junction nucleotides: 4. The CDR3 runs 15 residues. CDR3 sequence reads: CASSAGLGNTGELFF. The CDR3 bases are TGCGCCAGCAGCGCAGGACTAGGGAACACCGGGGAGCTGTTTTTT.

This clonotype was seen at least ten times. J is TRBJ2-1 and V is TRBV5-1, with 9 bases matching TRBD2. The length of the CDR3 is 14 residues. The germline gives CDR1 SGHRS, CDR2 YFSETQ. V shed 0 bases and J 6 bases; nucleotides not matched to a gene: 1. The CDR3 here is CASSLGLAANEQFF. DNA of the CDR3: TGCGCCAGCAGCTTGGGACTAGCGGCCAATGAGCAGTTCTTC.

The sample holds many counts of this clonotype. The chain joins TRBV28 to TRBJ2-2; D call uncertain. Deletions cut 5 bases from V and 4 bases from J, with 5 bases between. The CDR3 runs 12 residues. CDR1 and CDR2 (germline): MDHEN, SYDVKM. This chain's CDR3 is CASSLPTGELFF. The CDR3 coding sequence is TGTGCCAGCAGTCTTCCCACCGGGGAGCTGTTTTTT.

Comment on this clonotype: At one boundary the junction diverges from the germline segment, which might be a read error. The chain employs TRBV6-1 and TRBJ2-2; D perhaps matches TRBD2 (5 bases). This CDR3 is built from 15 residues. Germline V gene lookup returns CDR1 MNHNS and CDR2 SASEGT. The CDR3 DNA reads as TGTGCCAGCAGTATTCTGACACCGAACACCGGGGAGCTGTCTTTT. This encodes CASSILTPNTGELSF.

This clonotype occurred a few times. The V and J genes are TRBV14 and TRBJ1-6; possibly TRBD1 for D (5 bases). Between the trimmed V and J ends, which lost 1 base and 6 bases, there was a span of 10 bases. This CDR3 has 15 residues. Germline V gene lookup returns CDR1 SGHDN and CDR2 FVKESK. CDR3 sequence: CASSQGQGANSPLHF. The CDR3 DNA reads as TGTGCCAGCAGCCAAGGGCAGGGAGCTAATTCACCCCTCCACTTT.

This chain connects TRBV20-1 to TRBJ2-3, with D hard to call. This CDR3 has 15 amino acids. The ends were cut back, 5 bases at V and 1 base at J, with 16 bases in the middle. The germline V gene encodes CDR1 DFQATT and CDR2 SNEGSKA (reference sequence). As DNA, the CDR3 is TGCAGTGCTGAACAGCCCCTAGGACGCACAGATACGCAGTATTTT. It translates to CSAEQPLGRTDTQYF.